This T cell receptor (beta chain) was recorded in a study of T cell changes during pregnancy in multiple sclerosis. Assay used: immunoSEQ multiplex PCR; TCRdb lists only in-frame clones, some missing. The sample shows 65,000 to 80,000 clones, roughly 92% of them seen only once. The sequence came from a female donor with multiple sclerosis, enrolled in a pregnancy study. This specimen was CD4+ T cells from peripheral blood mononuclear cells, taken before pregnancy.

The DNA of the CDR3 is TGTGCCAGCAGTCCTTCTACGATAGGGAGCTCCTACGAGCAGTACTTC. Translation: CASSPSTIGSSYEQYF. The chain recombines TRBV6-6 with TRBJ2-7; D perhaps matches TRBD2 (5 bases). V was cut by 5 bases and J by 0 bases, with 17 bases left in between. From germline, CDR1 is MNHNY and CDR2 SVGAGI (reference sequence). The CDR3 sequence is 16 residues long.